The source of this T cell receptor (beta chain) is a study of CD8+ T cells in alopecia areata. Study in general: Oral tofacitinib, 5 to 10 mg twice daily, was given in an open-label trial.

RNA was extracted and reverse transcribed into cDNA as the sequencing template. Generated by immunoSEQ multiplex PCR, the TCRdb table keeps only in-frame clones and is missing some. In the table there are approximately 180,000 clones, approximately 52% of which are singletons. This clone was seen only once. Its antigen is unknown. As to treatment: oral pan-JAK inhibitor, 5-10 mg twice daily. Starting from PBMCs, sorting isolated CD4+ and CD8+ T cells. Overall study findings and caveats: Relative to mice, TCR sharing across patients was less clear, a difference possibly HLA-related.

The sample consisted of CD4+ T cells sorted from blood, taken at week 56, from a patient treated with tofacitinib. The sequence derives from a human donor with alopecia areata.

CDR3 residues: CSVDIEGLAEQFF. The CDR3 region has the DNA TGCAGCGTTGATATAGAGGGACTGGCAGAGCAGTTCTTC. The V gene is TRBV29-1, the J gene TRBJ2-1; perhaps TRBD2 as D (6 bases). Per the germline V gene, CDR1 is SQVTM and CDR2 is ANQGSEA. V dropped 3 bases and J dropped 10 bases, with 16 bases sitting between them. The CDR3 has 13 residues.